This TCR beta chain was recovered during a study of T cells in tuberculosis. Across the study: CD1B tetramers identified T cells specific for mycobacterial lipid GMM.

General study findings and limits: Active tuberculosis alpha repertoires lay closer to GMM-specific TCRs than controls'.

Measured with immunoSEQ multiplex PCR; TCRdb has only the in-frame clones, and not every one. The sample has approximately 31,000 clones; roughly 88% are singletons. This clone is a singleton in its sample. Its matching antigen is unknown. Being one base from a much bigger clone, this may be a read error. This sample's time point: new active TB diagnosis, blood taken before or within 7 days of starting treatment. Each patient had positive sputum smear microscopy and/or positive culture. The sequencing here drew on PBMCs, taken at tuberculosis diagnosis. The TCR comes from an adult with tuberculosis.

The CDR3 spells CASSPPKRELFF. The CDR3 nucleotides are TGTGCCAGCAGCCCCCCTAAGAGGGAGCTGTTTTTT. This sequence joins TRBV9 and TRBJ2-2; D ambiguous. The CDR3 consists of 12 residues. Looked up from germline, CDR1 is SGDLS and CDR2 is YYNGEE. Trimming left V 4 bases short and J 9 bases short, with 10 bases between.